The 16 T cell receptor beta chains listed next were all sequenced from one sample in a study of cytomegalovirus exposure and HLA in healthy donors. The PCR ran on 60 Vbeta and 13 Jbeta primers. Using immunoSEQ multiplex PCR, the repertoire was profiled, and TCRdb retains in-frame clones only, with some absent. The sample carries 77,000 or so clones, approximately 71% recorded once. The sample consisted of PBMCs. Every receptor here comes from a woman between 40 and 55 years old in good health and CMV-seronegative.

V is TRBV6-1 and J is TRBJ2-7; the D gene is possibly TRBD1 (6 bases). CDR3 size: 15 residues. V was shortened by 3 bases and J by 0 bases, with 12 bases between the two germline ends. Germline assignment: CDR1 MNHNS and CDR2 SASEGT. The chain's CDR3 is CASSDWDTSSYEQYF. The CDR3 region has the DNA TGTGCCAGCAGTGATTGGGACACTAGCTCCTACGAGCAGTACTTC.

The V call is TRBV5-1, the J call TRBJ1-2, with TRBD1 matching over 12 bases. Germline V gene sequence: CDR1 SGHRS, CDR2 YFSETQ. CDR3 length: 16 amino acids. Germline trimming cut 6 bases from V and 6 bases from J; bases unmatched to any gene: 12. CDR3 nucleotide sequence: TGCGCCAGCACCTCCGGGACAGGGGGCACAGGTGATGGCTACACCTTC. It yields the protein CASTSGTGGTGDGYTF. The full variable domain, in which reference TRBV5-1 and TRBJ1-2 provide the parts outside the CDR3, is KAGVTQTPRYLIKTRGQQVTLSCSPISGHRSVSWYQQTPGQGLQFLFEYFSETQRNKGNFPGRFSGRQFSNSRSEMNVSTLELGDSALYLCASTSGTGGTGDGYTFGSGTRLTVV.

This chain uses TRBV7-7 with TRBJ2-2, with TRBD2 matching over 9 bases. CDR3 length: 15 amino acids. The V segment lost 6 bases and the J segment 0 bases; nucleotides outside the gene matches: 2. The germline V gene encodes CDR1 SSHAT and CDR2 FNYEAQ (reference sequence). The CDR3 DNA is TGTGCCAGCAGACTAGCGGGCGCGAACACCGGGGAGCTGTTTTTT. Translation gives CASRLAGANTGELFF. Using reference TRBV7-7 and TRBJ2-2 for the parts outside the CDR3, the full variable domain is GAGVSQSPRYKVTKRGQDVTLRCDPISSHATLYWYQQALGQGPEFLTYFNYEAQPDKSGLPSDRFSAERPEGSISTLTIQRTEQRDSAMYRCASRLAGANTGELFFGEGSRLTVL.

The V call is TRBV6-6, the J call TRBJ1-3; possible D gene TRBD1, 6 bases. CDR3 length: 14 amino acids. The V end was cut by 6 bases, the J end by 4 bases, with 13 bases between. Germline CDR1 and CDR2: MNHNY and SVGAGI (reference sequence). The CDR3 DNA follows: TGTGCCAGCAGAGAAACCGGGACAGGAAACACCATATATTTT. Translation: CASRETGTGNTIYF.

V and J are TRBV5-4 and TRBJ2-2; 8 nucleotides align to TRBD2. Germline V gene data show CDR1 as SGHNT and CDR2 as YYREEE (reference sequence). The length of the CDR3 is 17 residues. Unmatched junction bases numbered 10, after V lost 0 bases and J lost 6 bases. CDR3 bases: TGTGCCAGCAGCTTGGTGCCGGGCGGGAGGTCGGCCGGGGAGCTGTTTTTT. Translated, it gives CASSLVPGGRSAGELFF.

The chain joins TRBV7-8 to TRBJ2-7, with D possibly being TRBD1 (5 bases). Per germline, CDR1 SGHVS and CDR2 FQNEAQ. This CDR3 contains 13 residues. The V gene lost 5 bases and the J gene lost 2 bases, with 10 bases spanning the gap. CDR3 coding DNA: TGTGCCAGCAGCCCCCCGGACACCTACGAGCAGTACTTC. It encodes CASSPPDTYEQYF.

The CDR3 DNA reads as TGTGCCAGCTCAACCGGGACAGCCACCGGGGAGCTGTTTTTT. Translating gives CASSTGTATGELFF. The chain has TRBV18 and TRBJ2-2; 7 nucleotides match TRBD1. With 5 bases clipped from V and 4 bases from J, the junction kept 4 bases outside the gene matches. CDR1 and CDR2 (germline): KGHSH, LQKENI. This CDR3 is built from 14 residues.

This clone came up once. This rearrangement joins TRBV5-1 to TRBJ1-2; a weak D match, TRBD1 (5 bases). CDR1 is SGHRS, CDR2 YFSETQ, per germline. The CDR3 has 16 amino acids. V lost 1 base, J lost 7 bases, and 20 bases lay in between. CDR3 DNA sequence: TGCGCCAGCAGCTTGTGGGCCGGGGGGGGTCTCTCTGGCTACACCTTC. Amino acids: CASSLWAGGGLSGYTF.

In its sample, this clone was seen a few times. The chain couples TRBV30 to TRBJ1-5; TRBD1 might be the D (5 bases). Trimming cost V 0 bases and J 1 base, with 10 bases left between them. Germline V gene sequence: CDR1 GTSNPN, CDR2 SVGIG (reference sequence). This CDR3 has 15 amino acids. The CDR3 DNA sequence: TGTGCCTGGAGTGTGCAGGGACTCAGCAATCAGCCCCAGCATTTT. This translates into CAWSVQGLSNQPQHF.

DNA for the CDR3: TGTGCCAGCAGCTTAAATGGACAGGGGGCGCGGACCGGGGAGCTGTTTTTT. As protein: CASSLNGQGARTGELFF. V is TRBV7-2 and J is TRBJ2-2; 11 bases map to TRBD1. The CDR3 covers 17 residues. With 2 bases clipped from V and 5 bases from J, the junction kept 7 bases outside the gene matches. CDR1 is SGHTA and CDR2 is FQGNSA in the germline V gene. Full variable domain (missing parts from reference TRBV7-2 and TRBJ2-2): GAGVSQSPSNKVTEKGKDVELRCDPISGHTALYWYRQSLGQGLEFLIYFQGNSAPDKSGLPSDRFSAERTGGSVSTLTIQRTQQEDSAVYLCASSLNGQGARTGELFFGEGSRLTVL.

This clone was seen just once. V and J are TRBV4-2 and TRBJ1-6; D is unresolved. Germline V gene data show CDR1 as LGHNA and CDR2 as YNFKEQ. This CDR3 spans 15 amino acids. V lost 0 bases, J lost 7 bases, and 10 bases lay in between. CDR3 region: CASSQELGKNSPLHF. The CDR3 DNA is TGTGCCAGCAGCCAAGAACTAGGGAAGAATTCACCCCTCCACTTT.

On this clone itself: One junction end disagrees with the germline gene, perhaps due to a read error. The rearrangement joins TRBV9 to TRBJ1-6; tentatively, D is TRBD1 (5 bases). The CDR3 length is 16 residues. The germline gives CDR1 SGDLS, CDR2 YYNGEE. The CDR3 loop reads CASSVVADSINLPLHF. CDR3 sequence (DNA): TGTGCCAGCAGCGTAGTCGCAGACAGCATTAATTTACCCCTCCACTTT.

This chain uses TRBV28 with TRBJ2-1; 13 bases match TRBD2. J was trimmed by 6 bases and V by 9 bases; bases with no gene match: 2. The CDR3 is 13 residues long. Germline V gene sequence: CDR1 MDHEN, CDR2 SYDVKM. DNA of the CDR3: TGTGCCAGTACTAGCGGGGGGGTCAATGAGCAGTTCTTC. Amino acids: CASTSGGVNEQFF.

The chain couples TRBV14 to TRBJ2-2, with TRBD2 as a possible D gene (6 bases). V dropped 3 bases and J dropped 10 bases, with 18 bases sitting between them. The CDR3 contains 15 residues. The germline V gene has CDR1 SGHDN and CDR2 FVKESK. For the CDR3, the DNA is TGTGCCAGCAGCCAGGCGCGGGGACTGTTTAAGGAGCTGTTTTTT. Amino acid sequence: CASSQARGLFKELFF. Complete variable domain (other parts from reference TRBV14 and TRBJ2-2): EAGVTQFPSHSVIEKGQTVTLRCDPISGHDNLYWYRRVMGKEIKFLLHFVKESKQDESGMPNNRFLAERTGGTYSTLKVQPAELEDSGVYFCASSQARGLFKELFFGEGSRLTVL.

V usage is TRBV28 and J usage is TRBJ2-7, with D perhaps TRBD2 (6 bases). The CDR3 totals 15 residues. Looked up from germline, CDR1 is MDHEN and CDR2 is SYDVKM. The germline V and J ends were trimmed by 5 bases and 6 bases, with 20 bases remaining between them. The CDR3 nucleotides read TGTGCCAGCAGTCCACCGGGACTCCCTATTTCCGAGCAGTACTTC. Translation gives CASSPPGLPISEQYF.

This clone came up a few times. This sequence joins TRBV4-1 and TRBJ2-5; a possible D gene is TRBD1 (6 bases). CDR1 is MGHRA, CDR2 YSYEKL, per germline. V lost 0 bases to trimming and J lost 6 bases, with 14 bases between them. This CDR3 has 15 residues. The CDR3 region has the DNA TGCGCCAGCAGCCAAGATCGAACAGGGTGGAAGACCCAGTACTTC. Protein: CASSQDRTGWKTQYF.